The 19 T cell receptor beta chains reported below all come from one sample, sequenced in a study of T-cell memory formation after mild COVID-19. TCRdb called the 5' RACE reads again in MiXCR, with one record for every CDR3 protein. The repertoire has approximately 180,000 distinct CDR3 sequences, roughly 16% of them found once; the top ten carry just over 2%. Sample: PBMCs or a T cell subset sorted from them (not recorded which). The source of these receptors is an adult woman who had mild COVID-19 (a few samples of this study predate the infection). Cell type and time point are not known.

The chain is built from TRBV5-6 and TRBJ1-6, with D hard to call. The V gene lost 0 bases and the J gene lost 6 bases, with 4 bases spanning the gap. CDR1 and CDR2 (germline): SGHDT, YYEEEE. The CDR3 is 13 amino acids. The chain's CDR3 is CASSLVGNSPLHF. CDR3 DNA: TGTGCCAGCAGCTTGGTGGGTAATTCACCCCTCCACTTT.

Many counts were recorded for this clonotype. This sequence joins TRBV12-3 or TRBV12-4 and TRBJ2-3, with 12 bases lining up with TRBD2. V gave up 6 bases and J gave up 5 bases; unmatched junction bases: 6. The CDR3 spans 15 residues. The CDR3 nucleotides read TGTGCCAGCAGCCCTCGGGGACTAGCGGGAGATACGCAGTATTTT. Residues: CASSPRGLAGDTQYF.

The chain links TRBV3-1 to TRBJ1-1; tentatively, D is TRBD1 (6 bases). The CDR3 spans 15 residues. The germline V gene encodes CDR1 LGHDT and CDR2 YNNKEL (reference sequence). Trimming cost V 2 bases and J 0 bases, with 10 bases left between them. This CDR3 is CASSQRQGMNTEAFF. The CDR3 nucleotides are TGTGCCAGCAGCCAAAGGCAGGGGATGAACACTGAAGCTTTCTTT. Variable domain in full (rest from reference TRBV3-1 and TRBJ1-1): DTAVSQTPKYLVTQMGNDKSIKCEQNLGHDTMYWYKQDSKKFLKIMFSYNNKELIINETVPNRFSPKSPDKAHLNLHINSLELGDSAVYFCASSQRQGMNTEAFFGQGTRLTVV.

The chain joins TRBV18 to TRBJ2-7, with D possibly matching TRBD1 (6 bases). The V gene's germline CDR1 is KGHSH and CDR2 LQKENI. This CDR3 spans 13 amino acids. The ends were cut back, 1 base at V and 3 bases at J, with 7 bases in the middle. The CDR3 reads CASSPRTDYEQYF. The CDR3 nucleotides are TGTGCCAGCTCACCACGGACAGACTACGAGCAGTACTTC.

The gene calls are TRBV5-1 and TRBJ1-2, with D maybe TRBD1 (6 bases). The V end lost 1 base, the J end lost 4 bases, and 17 bases lay between the germline ends. The CDR3 length is 16 residues. CDR1 and CDR2 (germline): SGHRS, YFSETQ. The CDR3, as DNA: TGCGCCAGCAGCTTGTACGGGGACATCCCCGGCTATGGCTACACCTTC. Residues: CASSLYGDIPGYGYTF.

This clonotype was found many times. The chain has TRBV5-1 and TRBJ1-1; 7 positions match TRBD1. The trim removed 4 bases at V and 4 bases at J, leaving 10 bases unmatched. This CDR3 region has 15 residues. The germline CDR1 and CDR2 sequences are SGHRS and YFSETQ. The CDR3 DNA sequence: TGCGCCAGCAGCGCAGTCACAGGGGCTGCCACTGAAGCTTTCTTT. Encoded protein: CASSAVTGAATEAFF. The complete variable domain, with remaining parts taken from reference TRBV5-1 and TRBJ1-1, reads KAGVTQTPRYLIKTRGQQVTLSCSPISGHRSVSWYQQTPGQGLQFLFEYFSETQRNKGNFPGRFSGRQFSNSRSEMNVSTLELGDSALYLCASSAVTGAATEAFFGQGTRLTVV.

This clonotype was seen at least ten times. DNA of the CDR3: TGTGCCAGCAGCCCATGGGCCGGGGAGCTGTTTTTT. Protein sequence: CASSPWAGELFF. This chain joins TRBV5-6 and TRBJ2-2; D is uncertain. The CDR3 runs 12 residues. Per germline, CDR1 SGHDT and CDR2 YYEEEE. V was cut by 4 bases and J by 6 bases, with 7 bases left in between.

A few counts support this clonotype. This chain links TRBV5-1 with TRBJ2-1, with 9 bases that match TRBD2. V lost 2 bases to trimming and J lost 5 bases; unmatched junction nucleotides: 5. The CDR3 runs to 15 residues. Germline CDR1 SGHRS, CDR2 YFSETQ. Here the CDR3 DNA reads TGCGCCAGCAGCTTTTGGCTAGCGGGGAACAATGAGCAGTTCTTC. Its protein product is CASSFWLAGNNEQFF.

This clonotype was detected ten times or more. The chain uses TRBV29-1 and TRBJ2-1; 8 bases are a match to TRBD2. CDR1 is SQVTM and CDR2 is ANQGSEA in the germline V gene. CDR3 size: 16 residues. Trimming removed 0 bases from V and 4 bases from J; junction bases left unmatched: 8. As DNA, the CDR3 is TGCAGCGTTGAAGAAGATGTGACTAGCGCTTACAATGAGCAGTTCTTC. Its translation: CSVEEDVTSAYNEQFF.

The CDR3 here is CASSLGTSGRKQFF. The DNA for the CDR3 is TGTGCCAGCAGCTTAGGGACTAGCGGGAGAAAGCAGTTCTTC. This chain uses TRBV7-9 with TRBJ2-1; 13 bases map to TRBD2. Germline CDR1 is SEHNR and CDR2 is FQNEAQ (reference sequence). V shed 1 base, J shed 11 bases, and the junction held 2 bases outside the gene matches. The CDR3 spans 14 residues.

This clonotype has a handful of counts. The rearrangement links TRBV5-1 to TRBJ1-4, with D tentatively TRBD1 (5 bases). The germline V gene encodes CDR1 SGHRS and CDR2 YFSETQ. V lost 3 bases to trimming and J lost 11 bases, with 20 bases between them. The CDR3 is 15 residues long. In DNA, the CDR3 is TGCGCCAGCAGCTCAACCACGGGACCCGAGGGGAAACTGTTTTTT. It specifies CASSSTTGPEGKLFF.

This clonotype was observed a few times. The chain is built from TRBV12-3 or TRBV12-4 and TRBJ1-1; D possibly corresponds to TRBD1 (5 bases). This CDR3 region has 14 residues. Trimming shortened V by 3 bases and J by 3 bases, and 11 bases separated the two germline ends. CDR3 amino acids: CASSLGDGDTEAFF. CDR3 DNA sequence: TGTGCCAGCAGTTTGGGGGATGGTGACACTGAAGCTTTCTTT.

The chain recombines TRBV7-9 with TRBJ2-2; 8 nucleotides agree with TRBD2. V gave up 4 bases and J gave up 5 bases; unmatched junction bases: 3. Germline V gene sequence: CDR1 SEHNR, CDR2 FQNEAQ (reference sequence). This CDR3 has 14 amino acids. The CDR3 DNA is TGTGCCAGCAGCTCGGGACTAGATACCGGGGAGCTGTTTTTT. This gives the protein CASSSGLDTGELFF.

V and J are TRBV12-3 or TRBV12-4 and TRBJ2-1; 8 bases agree with TRBD2. The CDR3 sequence is 18 residues long. After removal of 4 bases from V and 2 bases from J, the junction contained 13 bases not matched to a gene. CDR3 sequence: CASSSLSGLAGAYNEQFF. CDR3 coding DNA: TGTGCCAGCAGTTCTCTTTCTGGGCTAGCGGGTGCCTACAATGAGCAGTTCTTC.

This clonotype was detected only a few times. The junction does not match germline at one end; this may be a read error. The rearrangement joins TRBV4-1 to TRBJ2-5, with D perhaps matching TRBD2 (6 bases). Germline assignment: CDR1 MGHRA and CDR2 YSYEKL. The CDR3 length is 14 residues. DNA of the CDR3: TGCGCCAGCAGCCAGGGCGGGATCCAACAGACCCAGTACTTC. This codes for CASSQGGIQQTQYF.

This chain links TRBV6-6 with TRBJ2-7; perhaps TRBD2 as D (5 bases). V lost 0 bases, J lost 0 bases, and 9 bases lay in between. The CDR3 consists of 15 residues. The V gene's germline CDR1 is MNHNY and CDR2 SVGAGI (reference sequence). CDR3 sequence reads: CASSYSGGSSYEQYF. CDR3 in DNA: TGTGCCAGCAGTTACTCGGGCGGGTCCTCCTACGAGCAGTACTTC.

The V call is TRBV7-6, the J call TRBJ1-2, with 8 bases matching TRBD1. The CDR3 consists of 15 residues. Germline V gene data show CDR1 as SGHVS and CDR2 as FNYEAQ. Unmatched junction bases numbered 7, after V lost 5 bases and J lost 2 bases. The CDR3 DNA reads TGTGCCAGCAGCCTACAGCAGGGGGCGAACTATGGCTACACCTTC. It yields the protein CASSLQQGANYGYTF.

The chain is built from TRBV5-1 and TRBJ1-2; no firm D call. This CDR3 has 16 amino acids. The V end was cut by 1 base, the J end by 0 bases, with 13 bases between. CDR1 SGHRS and CDR2 YFSETQ come from the germline V gene. The chain's CDR3 is CASSLSTQDSNYGYTF. CDR3 nucleotide sequence: TGCGCCAGCAGCTTGTCGACCCAGGACTCTAACTATGGCTACACCTTC.

The chain is built from TRBV7-3 and TRBJ2-1, with 10 bases lining up with TRBD2. CDR1 and CDR2 (germline): SGHTA, FQGTGA. V trimming: 0 bases; J trimming: 4 bases; junction bases outside the gene matches: 3. CDR3 length equals 16 residues. The CDR3 is CASSLTGTSVYNEQFF. In nucleotides, the CDR3 is TGTGCCAGCAGCTTAACCGGGACTAGCGTTTACAATGAGCAGTTCTTC.